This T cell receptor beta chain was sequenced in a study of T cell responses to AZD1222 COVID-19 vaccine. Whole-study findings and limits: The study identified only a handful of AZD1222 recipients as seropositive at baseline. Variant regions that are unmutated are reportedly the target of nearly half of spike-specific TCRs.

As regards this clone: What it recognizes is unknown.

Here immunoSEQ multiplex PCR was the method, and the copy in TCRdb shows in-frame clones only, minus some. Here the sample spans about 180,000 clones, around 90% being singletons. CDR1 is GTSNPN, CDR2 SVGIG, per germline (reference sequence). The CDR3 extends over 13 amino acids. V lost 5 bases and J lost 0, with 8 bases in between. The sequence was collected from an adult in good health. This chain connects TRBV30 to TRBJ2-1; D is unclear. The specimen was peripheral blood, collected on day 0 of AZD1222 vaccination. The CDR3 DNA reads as TGTGCCTGGGGGGATCACTCCTACAATGAGCAGTTCTTC. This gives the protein CAWGDHSYNEQFF. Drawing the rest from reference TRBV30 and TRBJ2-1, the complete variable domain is SQTIHQWPATLVQPVGSPLSLECTVEGTSNPNLYWYRQAAGRGLQLLFYSVGIGQISSEVPQNLSASRPQDRQFILSSKKLLLSDSGFYLCAWGDHSYNEQFFGPGTRLTVL.